The TCR beta chain described here comes from a study of blood T cell repertoires in COVID-19. The wider study: Sample material is recorded as cDNA or gDNA derived from T cells, B-cell-depleted T cells, or PBMCs.

V gave up 6 bases and J gave up 1 base; unmatched junction bases: 12. The germline gives CDR1 LNHDA, CDR2 SQIVND (reference sequence). There are 17 residues in the CDR3. Per the original methods: Amplifying reference gene primers gave estimates of nucleated cell counts. The data were produced by immunoSEQ multiplex PCR, yet TCRdb's version contains in-frame clones alone and is incomplete. That table furnishes V, J and clone size, whereas the DNA furnished D and trimming. Counted here are about 190,000 clones, more than 70% occurring once; the ten biggest clones make up 5.5% to 7%. The chain combines TRBV19 with TRBJ2-1; 7 nucleotides match TRBD2. The sample taken for sequencing was peripheral blood. The clonotype originates from a woman in her 40s who had recovered from COVID-19. The CDR3 region has the DNA TGTGCCAGTAGCCTGACTGGGCGGGAGAAATCCTACAATGAGCAGTTCTTC. It specifies CASSLTGREKSYNEQFF.